Listed below are T cell receptor beta chains from one sample, sequenced in a study of CD8+ T cells in alopecia areata. The method was immunoSEQ multiplex PCR; TCRdb's version includes in-frame clones alone and lacks a portion of them. The data contain about 180,000 clones, approximately 55% of them singletons. The sequencing used CD8+ T cells sorted from blood, collected at week 24, from a patient treated with tofacitinib. The source is a human donor with alopecia areata. CDR3s include the opening cysteine and the closing phenylalanine or tryptophan. D genes are given only for firm matches. Size values are once, few and many counts, or a class for expanded clones, and some rows have none.

.,TRBV7-2,TRBJ2-7,.,CASSPLLSGHEQYF,TGTGCCAGCAGCCCACTACTTTCGGGGCACGAGCAGTACTTC
.,TRBV2,TRBJ2-2,TRBD1,CASTTPGQGKAAEDTGELFF,TGTGCCAGCACCACACCCGGACAGGGGAAGGCCGCTGAGGACACCGGGGAGCTGTTTTTT
.,TRBV30,TRBJ1-5,.,CAWSVSPGTQQPQHF,TGTGCCTGGAGTGTATCCCCCGGGACGCAACAGCCCCAGCATTTT
.,TRBV11-3,TRBJ2-3,.,CASSLRLDTQYF,TGTGCCAGCAGCTTGAGGTTAGATACGCAGTATTTT
.,TRBV4-1,TRBJ2-7,.,CASSQRNEQYF,TGCGCCAGCAGCCAACGCAACGAGCAGTACTTC
few,TRBV29-1,TRBJ2-1,.,CSVELAGRSSYNEQFF,TGCAGCGTTGAACTGGCGGGCAGGAGCTCCTACAATGAGCAGTTCTTC
few,TRBV29-1,TRBJ1-2,TRBD1,CSASDRGLGYTF,TGCAGCGCCTCGGACAGGGGGCTTGGCTACACCTTC
few,TRBV11-1,TRBJ2-7,.,CASSLGVWELHF,TGTGCCAGCAGCTTAGGAGTTTGGGAACTTCACTTC
.,TRBV5-1,TRBJ1-1,TRBD1,CASSQTGYTEAFF,TGCGCCAGCAGCCAGACAGGGTACACTGAAGCTTTCTTT
.,TRBV4-3,TRBJ1-2,.,CASSQERQSSGGYTF,TGCGCCAGCAGCCAAGAGAGGCAGAGCAGTGGTGGCTACACCTTC
once,TRBV4-1,TRBJ2-1,.,CASSQVGENEQFF,TGCGCCAGCAGCCAAGTGGGGGAGAATGAGCAGTTCTTC
few,TRBV7-6,TRBJ2-7,.,CASSLGPDDYEQYF,TGTGCCAGCAGCTTAGGTCCAGACGACTACGAGCAGTACTTC
.,TRBV4-3,TRBJ1-1,.,CASSQDLSSVSTEAFF,TGCGCCAGCAGCCAAGATTTATCGAGCGTTTCCACTGAAGCTTTCTTT
few,TRBV7-7,TRBJ2-5,.,CASSPETGQETQYF,TGTGCCAGCAGCCCAGAGACGGGCCAAGAGACCCAGTACTTC
.,TRBV4-2,TRBJ1-2,.,CASSQEGTGYGYTF,TGTGCCAGCAGCCAAGAGGGGACGGGATATGGCTACACCTTC
.,TRBV7-8,TRBJ1-1,.,CASSLAAGQMNTEAFF,TGTGCCAGCAGCTTAGCGGCAGGGCAAATGAACACTGAAGCTTTCTTT
.,TRBV6-5,TRBJ2-2,.,CASSYSPGARNGELFF,TGTGCCAGCAGTTACTCGCCAGGGGCGAGGAACGGGGAGCTGTTTTTT
.,TRBV7-9,TRBJ2-2,.,CASSSRNTGELFF,TGTGCCAGCAGCTCCCGGAACACCGGGGAGCTGTTTTTT
.,TRBV15,TRBJ2-7,.,CATSSGRGPSYEQYF,TGTGCCACCAGCAGTGGACGGGGACCCTCCTACGAGCAGTACTTC
.,TRBV20-1,TRBJ1-1,.,CSVLVGSEAFF,TGCAGCGTACTCGTAGGCAGTGAAGCTTTCTTT
.,TRBV6-6,TRBJ1-2,.,CASNLGADGYTF,TGTGCCAGCAACCTCGGGGCAGATGGCTACACCTTC
few,TRBV29-1,TRBJ2-7,.,CSVLEGGGEQYF,TGCAGCGTTCTAGAGGGAGGAGGCGAGCAGTACTTC
once,TRBV30,TRBJ2-7,TRBD1,CAWSEGQGSYEQYF,TGTGCCTGGAGTGAGGGACAGGGATCTTACGAGCAGTACTTC